This entry is about one TCR beta chain. The sample belongs to a study of OX40 agonist ivuxolimab in advanced cancers. TCRdb's table, derived via immunoSEQ multiplex PCR, lists solely in-frame clones and lacks some. The sample holds approximately 25,000 clones, 86% seen once. The CDR3 loop spans 16 amino acids. Per the germline V gene, CDR1 is MDHEN and CDR2 is SYDVKM. V dropped 5 bases and J dropped 5; count of bases not matched to a gene: 9. V gene TRBV28 combines with J gene TRBJ2-1; 10 bases map to TRBD2. This sequence was found in an adult with an advanced solid tumor such as melanoma, head and neck, liver or kidney cancer. The starting material was CD4+ or CD8+ T cells sorted from blood, obtained in a trial of the OX40 agonist ivuxolimab. Here the CDR3 DNA reads TGTGCCAGCAGTCACTCCCTTGGACTAGCGGACAATGAGCAGTTCTTC. It codes for CASSHSLGLADNEQFF.